This T cell receptor (beta chain) is drawn from a study of control samples from healthy donors and cancer patients. V dropped 3 bases and J dropped 1 base, with 9 bases sitting between them. From germline, CDR1 is SEHNR and CDR2 FQNEAQ (reference sequence). This CDR3 is built from 14 residues. Sequencing was performed with immunoSEQ multiplex PCR; in TCRdb, only in-frame clones are kept and a portion is missing. Altogether roughly 130,000 clones are present, more than 70% being singletons, with the ten largest covering 3.2%. The material sequenced was blood. The chain links TRBV7-9 to TRBJ1-1; tentatively, D is TRBD1 (5 bases). This sequence was found in a man aged 45 to 65 in good health. The CDR3 sequence: CASSFVGQNTEAFF. The CDR3 DNA reads as TGTGCCAGCAGCTTCGTGGGGCAGAACACTGAAGCTTTCTTT.